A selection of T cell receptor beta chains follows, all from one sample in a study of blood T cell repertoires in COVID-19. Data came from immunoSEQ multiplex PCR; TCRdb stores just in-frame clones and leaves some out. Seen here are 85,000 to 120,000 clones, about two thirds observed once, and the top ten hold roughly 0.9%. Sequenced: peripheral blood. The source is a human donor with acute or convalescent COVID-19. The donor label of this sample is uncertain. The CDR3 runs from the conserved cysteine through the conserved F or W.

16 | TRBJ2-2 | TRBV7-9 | CASSSMGQGPTGELFF
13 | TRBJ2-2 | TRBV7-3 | CASSSTGTGELFF
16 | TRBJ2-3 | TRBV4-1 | CASSQDGRGLTDTQYF
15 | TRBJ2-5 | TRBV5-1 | CASSLELAGEETQYF
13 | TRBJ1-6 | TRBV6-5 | CAIGVWSNSPLHF
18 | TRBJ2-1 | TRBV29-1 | CSVEGRNYDGLAHDEQFF
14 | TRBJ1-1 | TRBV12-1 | CASSLEDRGLVAFF
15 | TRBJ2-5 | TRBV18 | CASSPNTGLQETQYF
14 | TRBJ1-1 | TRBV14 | CASSHPGLNTEAFF
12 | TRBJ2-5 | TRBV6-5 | CASSYVGETQYF
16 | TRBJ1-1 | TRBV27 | CASSPSTGAIYTEAFF
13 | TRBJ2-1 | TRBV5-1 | CASSFSLNNEQFF
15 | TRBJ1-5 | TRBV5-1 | CASSAGDRPNQPQHF
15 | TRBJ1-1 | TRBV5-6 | CASSVQTGGNTEAFF
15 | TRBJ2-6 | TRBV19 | CASKAGRSGANVLTF
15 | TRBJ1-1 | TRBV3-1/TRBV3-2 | CASSQEGATNTEAFF
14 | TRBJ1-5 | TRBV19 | CASRPTGFNQPQHF
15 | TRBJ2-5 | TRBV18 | CASSPPPGIQETQYF
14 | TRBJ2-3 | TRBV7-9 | CASSPPGQGDTQYF
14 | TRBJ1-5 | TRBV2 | CASRALYSNQPQHF
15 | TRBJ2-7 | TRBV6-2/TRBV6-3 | CASSRGTSGGYEQYF
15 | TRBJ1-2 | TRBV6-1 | CASSEVTPDRGGYTF
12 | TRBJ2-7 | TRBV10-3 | CAISVQGGAQYF
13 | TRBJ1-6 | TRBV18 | CASQRQGDSPLHF
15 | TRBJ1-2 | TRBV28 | CASSLSGTGPLGYTF
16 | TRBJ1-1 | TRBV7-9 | CASSRGGQGMNTEAFF
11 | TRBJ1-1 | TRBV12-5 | CASGQTVEAFF
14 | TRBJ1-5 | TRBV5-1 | CASSSEQGSQPQHF
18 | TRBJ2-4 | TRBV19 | CAIARTGELGLDKNIQYF
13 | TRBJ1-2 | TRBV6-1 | CASSELTFYGYTF
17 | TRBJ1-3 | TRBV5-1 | CASSLAYGGSAGNTIYF
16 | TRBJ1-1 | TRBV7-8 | CASSLVYRDIRTEAFF
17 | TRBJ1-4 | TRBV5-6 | CASSSVVETGVGEKLFF
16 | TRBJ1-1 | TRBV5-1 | CASSFRSRDRGTEAFF
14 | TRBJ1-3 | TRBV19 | CASTLRASGNTIYF
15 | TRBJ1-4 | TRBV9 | CASGGGGQYNEKLFF
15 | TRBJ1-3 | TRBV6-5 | CASSPTVPSGNTIYF
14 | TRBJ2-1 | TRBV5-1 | CASSLGTQGNEQFF
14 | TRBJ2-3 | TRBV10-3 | CAISIGLVPDTQYF
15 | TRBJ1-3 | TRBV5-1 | CASSHSQGTGNTIYF